Here is one T cell receptor (beta chain) with its context. Per the authors' pipeline: Amplification of reference gene primers was used by the study to estimate nucleated cell counts. Only in-frame clones appear in the TCRdb table, and some are missing; sequencing was by immunoSEQ multiplex PCR. V and J calls and clone size follow that table, whereas D and trimming were derived from the DNA. Seen here are a few hundred thousand clones, around nine tenths observed once, and the top ten hold 0.85% to 0.95%. The data derive from a study of blood T cell repertoires in COVID-19. Study summary: The United States, Italy and Spain supplied acute and convalescent COVID-19 samples. Sources were T cells, B-cell-depleted T cells, or PBMCs; the material itself was cDNA or gDNA.

CDR1 and CDR2 from the germline V gene are LNHDA and SQIVND (reference sequence). Trimming cost V 4 bases and J 7 bases; bases outside gene matches: 3. The CDR3 is 13 amino acids. This rearrangement joins TRBV19 to TRBJ1-5; 8 bases align to TRBD1. The sample comprised peripheral blood. The receptor was derived from a woman between 40 and 55 years old who had recovered from COVID-19. The CDR3: CASSTQGAQPQHF. Here the CDR3 DNA reads TGTGCCAGTAGTACCCAGGGGGCCCAGCCCCAGCATTTT. The whole variable domain, remainder taken from reference TRBV19 and TRBJ1-5, is DGGITQSPKYLFRKEGQNVTLSCEQNLNHDAMYWYRQDPGQGLRLIYYSQIVNDFQKGDIAEGYSVSREKKESFPLTVTSAQKNPTAFYLCASSTQGAQPQHFGDGTRLSIL.